This T cell receptor beta chain was observed in a study of T-cell reconstitution after alpha-beta-depleted transplantation in children. Ten or more counts support this clonotype. As it was prepared, the TCRbeta library received unique molecular identifiers. Each CDR3 protein gets one entry after TCRdb re-called the PCR reads with MiXCR. The sample holds some 590,000 distinct CDR3 sequences, about 10% seen once. This CDR3 comprises 11 residues. Trimming stripped 2 bases from V and 3 bases from J, with 3 bases between. Germline loops: CDR1 DFQATT, CDR2 SNEGSKA (reference sequence). The receptor's source is a human donor who donated a stem cell graft to a child with acute myeloid leukemia. J is TRBJ2-3 and V is TRBV20-1; no clear D. This sample comprised PBMCs from the stem cell graft donor, obtained from the stem cell graft. CDR3 region: CSARWTDTQYF. In nucleotides, the CDR3 is TGCAGTGCTAGATGGACAGATACGCAGTATTTT.